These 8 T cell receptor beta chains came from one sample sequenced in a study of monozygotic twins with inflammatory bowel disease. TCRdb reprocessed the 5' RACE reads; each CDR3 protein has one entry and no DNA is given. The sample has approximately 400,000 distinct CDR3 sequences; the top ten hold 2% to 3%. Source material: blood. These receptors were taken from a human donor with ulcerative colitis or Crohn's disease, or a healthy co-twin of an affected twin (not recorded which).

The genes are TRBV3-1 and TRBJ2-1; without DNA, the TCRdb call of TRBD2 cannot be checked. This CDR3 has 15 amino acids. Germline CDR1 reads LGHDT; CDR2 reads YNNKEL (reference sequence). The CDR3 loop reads CASSQGTSVLNEQFF.

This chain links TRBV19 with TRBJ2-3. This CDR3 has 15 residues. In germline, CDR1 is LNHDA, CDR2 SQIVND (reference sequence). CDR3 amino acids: CASSILDGGTDTQYF.

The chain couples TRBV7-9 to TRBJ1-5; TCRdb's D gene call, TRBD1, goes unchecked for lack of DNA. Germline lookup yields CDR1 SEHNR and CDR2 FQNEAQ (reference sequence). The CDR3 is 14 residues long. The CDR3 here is CASSKSGLGQPQHF.

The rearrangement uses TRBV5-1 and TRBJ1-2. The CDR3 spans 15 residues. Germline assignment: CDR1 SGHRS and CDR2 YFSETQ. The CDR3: CASSTTAGETSGYTF. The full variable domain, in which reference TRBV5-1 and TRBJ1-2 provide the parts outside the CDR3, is KAGVTQTPRYLIKTRGQQVTLSCSPISGHRSVSWYQQTPGQGLQFLFEYFSETQRNKGNFPGRFSGRQFSNSRSEMNVSTLELGDSALYLCASSTTAGETSGYTFGSGTRLTVV.

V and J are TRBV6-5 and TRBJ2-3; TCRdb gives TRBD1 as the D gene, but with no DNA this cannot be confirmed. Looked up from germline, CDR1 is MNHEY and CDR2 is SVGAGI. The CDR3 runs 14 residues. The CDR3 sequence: CASSSGTATDTQYF.

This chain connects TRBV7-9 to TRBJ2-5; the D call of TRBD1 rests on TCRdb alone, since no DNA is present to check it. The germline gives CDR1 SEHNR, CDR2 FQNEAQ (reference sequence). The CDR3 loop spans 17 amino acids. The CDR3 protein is CASSFPYREGGRETQYF.

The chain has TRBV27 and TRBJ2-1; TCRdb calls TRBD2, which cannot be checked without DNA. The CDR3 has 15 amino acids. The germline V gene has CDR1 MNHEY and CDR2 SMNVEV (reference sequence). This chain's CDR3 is CASSFLPGGYNEQFF.

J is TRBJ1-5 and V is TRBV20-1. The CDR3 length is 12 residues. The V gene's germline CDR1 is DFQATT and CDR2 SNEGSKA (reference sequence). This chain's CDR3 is CSVREGNQPQHF.